This entry describes one T cell receptor beta chain. The antigen is undetermined. Here immunoSEQ multiplex PCR was the method, and the copy in TCRdb shows in-frame clones only, minus some. The sample has about 90,000 clones, approximately 86% seen once. These data belong to a study of T cell responses to AZD1222 COVID-19 vaccine. General study findings and limits: Spike was spanned by vaccine-associated CD4 TCRs, which were dominant at 160-218 and 743-854. Reports say nearly half of spike-specific TCRs go after unmutated variant regions. Spike-specific TCRs gained breadth and depth after people received two AZD1222 doses.

With V trimmed by 4 bases and J by 7 bases, 6 bases remained unmatched. From germline, CDR1 is MNHEY and CDR2 SVGAGI. CDR3 length equals 15 residues. The gene calls are TRBV6-5 and TRBJ2-1; 11 positions agree with TRBD2. The material sequenced was peripheral blood, taken on day 0 of MenACWY control vaccination. The receptor was derived from an adult in good health. The chain's CDR3 is CASSSLAGGWNEQFF. In DNA, the CDR3 is TGTGCCAGCAGTTCCTTAGCGGGGGGGTGGAATGAGCAGTTCTTC.